The T cell receptor beta chain under discussion was sequenced for a study of cytomegalovirus exposure and HLA in healthy donors. TCRdb's table, derived via immunoSEQ multiplex PCR, lists solely in-frame clones and lacks some. The sample shows fewer than 200,000 clones, approximately 86% of them seen only once. The CDR3 loop spans 15 amino acids. Between the trimmed V and J ends, which lost 3 bases and 2 bases, there was a span of 13 bases. Germline loops: CDR1 MNHNS, CDR2 SASEGT. Sequencing was performed on PBMCs. The V and J genes are TRBV6-1 and TRBJ1-2, with D possibly TRBD1 on 6 matching bases. The receptor's source is a woman aged 18-30 years in good health and CMV-seronegative. The CDR3, as DNA: TGTGCCAGCAGTGATACAGGGACGGCAAACTATGGCTACACCTTC. Encoded protein: CASSDTGTANYGYTF.